The 27 T cell receptor beta chains below were found in one sample sequenced in a study of blood T cell repertoires in COVID-19. Here immunoSEQ multiplex PCR was the method, and the copy in TCRdb shows in-frame clones only, minus some. There are tens of thousands of clones in the sample; about 86% occur only once, and 4.1% lies in the top ten. The sample taken for sequencing was peripheral blood. These receptor sequences come from a middle-aged man with acute or convalescent COVID-19.

This chain uses TRBV19 with TRBJ2-5; 12 bases map to TRBD2. The J segment lost 0 bases and the V segment lost 4 bases, leaving 6 bases of the junction unmatched. Germline lookup yields CDR1 LNHDA and CDR2 SQIVND (reference sequence). CDR3 length: 17 amino acids. The CDR3 DNA reads as TGTGCCAGTAGTACTCAACTAGCGGGAGGATACCAAGAGACCCAGTACTTC. Amino acid sequence: CASSTQLAGGYQETQYF.

The rearrangement links TRBV5-4 to TRBJ1-4, with 9 bases matching TRBD1. The CDR3 contains 16 residues. The J segment lost 3 bases and the V segment lost 4 bases, leaving 7 bases of the junction unmatched. Germline values: CDR1 SGHNT, CDR2 YYREEE (reference sequence). The CDR3 loop reads CASSHGYRGPNEKLFF. The DNA of the CDR3 is TGTGCCAGCAGCCATGGATACAGGGGGCCTAATGAAAAACTGTTTTTT.

This chain connects TRBV30 to TRBJ2-3; a weak D match, TRBD2 (6 bases). This CDR3 comprises 11 residues. Trimming removed 5 bases from V and 6 bases from J, with 9 bases in between. Germline V CDR1 and CDR2: GTSNPN, SVGIG (reference sequence). CDR3 sequence: CAWSGRDTQYF. DNA of the CDR3: TGTGCCTGGTCGGGGAGGGATACGCAGTATTTT. Supplemented by reference TRBV30 and TRBJ2-3, the full variable domain reads SQTIHQWPATLVQPVGSPLSLECTVEGTSNPNLYWYRQAAGRGLQLLFYSVGIGQISSEVPQNLSASRPQDRQFILSSKKLLLSDSGFYLCAWSGRDTQYFGPGTRLTVL.

This clone turned up a few times. The rearrangement joins TRBV5-4 to TRBJ2-7, with 10 nucleotides matching TRBD2. The CDR3 runs to 15 residues. Trimming took 5 bases from V and 0 from J; bases not matched to a gene: 5. The V gene's germline CDR1 is SGHNT and CDR2 YYREEE (reference sequence). CDR3 in DNA: TGTGCCAGCAGTCGTACTAGCGGGGACTCCTACGAGCAGTACTTC. Encoded protein: CASSRTSGDSYEQYF.

This chain uses TRBV10-3 with TRBJ1-5; 9 bases map to TRBD1. CDR1 is ENHRY, CDR2 SYGVKD, per germline. With V trimmed by 10 bases and J by 6 bases, 10 bases remained unmatched. This CDR3 comprises 14 residues. CDR3 nucleotides: TGTGCCACCCAAGAGGGACAGGGCGGTCAGCCCCAGCATTTT. Translation: CATQEGQGGQPQHF.

For the CDR3, the DNA is TGTGCCAGCAGTTTGAAAACAGCGAACACTGAAGCTTTCTTT. This codes for CASSLKTANTEAFF. The V gene is TRBV27, the J gene TRBJ1-1; D unclear. The germline V gene has CDR1 MNHEY and CDR2 SMNVEV (reference sequence). The CDR3 totals 14 residues. V lost 3 bases and J lost 1, with 9 bases in between.

The rearrangement links TRBV27 to TRBJ1-1, with TRBD1 matching over 7 bases. The germline V gene has CDR1 MNHEY and CDR2 SMNVEV (reference sequence). With 6 bases clipped from V and 5 bases from J, the junction kept 9 bases outside the gene matches. This CDR3 is 14 amino acids long. CDR3 residues: CASSTPGGFTEAFF. CDR3 nucleotides: TGTGCCAGCAGCACCCCAGGGGGTTTTACTGAAGCTTTCTTT.

The gene calls are TRBV25-1 and TRBJ1-5; no clear D gene. This CDR3 comprises 12 residues. CDR1 is MGHDK, CDR2 SYGVNS, per germline. Trimming removed 4 bases at V and 7 bases at J, with 8 bases between. The CDR3 DNA sequence: TGTGCCAGCAGTGGCCCGGGGCAGCCCCAGCATTTT. Amino acid sequence: CASSGPGQPQHF.

J is TRBJ1-2 and V is TRBV5-1, with 8 nucleotides matching TRBD1. J lost 6 bases, V lost 4 bases, and 11 bases had no gene match. CDR3 length: 15 residues. CDR1 and CDR2 (germline): SGHRS, YFSETQ. CDR3 sequence: CASSGPTGEEDGYTF. As DNA, the CDR3 is TGCGCCAGCAGCGGACCGACAGGGGAGGAGGATGGCTACACCTTC.

The chain couples TRBV7-6 to TRBJ2-7, with 9 bases fitting TRBD2. Unmatched junction bases numbered 2, after V lost 3 bases and J lost 2 bases. Germline CDR1 SGHVS, CDR2 FNYEAQ. This CDR3 comprises 14 residues. CDR3 residues: CASSFSGGAYEQYF. The CDR3 nucleotides are TGTGCCAGCAGCTTTAGCGGGGGCGCCTACGAGCAGTACTTC.

J is TRBJ2-2 and V is TRBV6-1; tentatively, D is TRBD2 (6 bases). CDR1 is MNHNS, CDR2 SASEGT, per germline. Deletions cut 2 bases from V and 4 bases from J, with 11 bases between. The CDR3 runs 15 residues. CDR3 sequence reads: CASSEMEGITGELFF. The CDR3 DNA sequence: TGTGCCAGCAGTGAAATGGAGGGAATCACCGGGGAGCTGTTTTTT.

This sequence joins TRBV4-1 and TRBJ2-7; 8 bases fit TRBD1. Trimming cost V 4 bases and J 2 bases; bases outside gene matches: 1. This CDR3 contains 13 residues. Germline CDR1 MGHRA, CDR2 YSYEKL. The chain's CDR3 is CASSLTGAYEQYF. The CDR3 DNA reads as TGCGCCAGCAGCCTGACAGGGGCCTACGAGCAGTACTTC.

The rearrangement links TRBV21-1 to TRBJ1-1. TRBV21-1 is marked as a pseudogene. This CDR3 has 10 residues. In nucleotides, the CDR3 is TGTGCCGGCATAAACACTGAAGCTTTCTTT. Translating gives CAGINTEAFF.

The chain is built from TRBV5-6 and TRBJ1-2; 7 positions match TRBD1. Germline lookup yields CDR1 SGHDT and CDR2 YYEEEE. The CDR3 runs to 14 residues. The trim removed 1 base at V and 7 bases at J, leaving 7 bases unmatched. The DNA of the CDR3 is TGTGCCAGCAGCTTGCGAGGGGGCGCGGGTGGCTACACCTTC. Its protein is CASSLRGGAGGYTF. Full variable domain (rest looked up from reference TRBV5-6 and TRBJ1-2): DAGVTQSPTHLIKTRGQQVTLRCSPKSGHDTVSWYQQALGQGPQFIFQYYEEEERQRGNFPDRFSGHQFPNYSSELNVNALLLGDSALYLCASSLRGGAGGYTFGSGTRLTVV.

The chain recombines TRBV3-1 (or the pseudogene TRBV3-2) with TRBJ1-2, with 8 bases aligning to TRBD1. The CDR3 sequence is 15 residues long. Trimming removed 4 bases from V and 4 bases from J; junction bases left unmatched: 8. Germline-derived CDR1 and CDR2 are LGHDT and YNNKEL (reference sequence). The CDR3 protein is CASSLGQGIIYGYTF. In DNA form, the CDR3 reads TGTGCCAGCAGCCTCGGACAGGGAATTATCTATGGCTACACCTTC.

This clone was detected only once. V usage is TRBV19 and J usage is TRBJ1-2; possibly TRBD1 for D (6 bases). Trimming took off 3 bases at V and 4 bases at J, with 15 bases between the two ends. The CDR3 loop spans 15 amino acids. CDR1 LNHDA and CDR2 SQIVND come from the germline V gene (reference sequence). CDR3 in amino acids: CASSMTPGQSYGYTF. CDR3 coding DNA: TGTGCCAGTAGTATGACCCCAGGACAGAGCTATGGCTACACCTTC.

This sequence joins TRBV13 and TRBJ2-7; D is unresolved. The V end lost 4 bases, the J end lost 7 bases, and 17 bases lay between the germline ends. The CDR3 contains 14 residues. CDR1 is PRHDT and CDR2 is FYEKMQ in the germline V gene (reference sequence). For the CDR3, the DNA is TGTGCCAGCAGCTACCGCGGTCGTCCTCGAGAGCAGTACTTC. Amino acid sequence: CASSYRGRPREQYF.

This clone was detected only once. The chain links TRBV30 to TRBJ1-2; D is ambiguous. Trimming shortened V by 4 bases and J by 2 bases, and 8 bases separated the two germline ends. The CDR3 contains 12 residues. Germline V lookup: CDR1 GTSNPN, CDR2 SVGIG (reference sequence). The CDR3 DNA sequence: TGTGCCTGGACCATAGAGAACTATGGCTACACCTTC. This encodes CAWTIENYGYTF.

J is TRBJ2-7 and V is TRBV5-1; 9 positions agree with TRBD2. Trimming took 3 bases from V and 0 from J; bases not matched to a gene: 4. Germline CDR1 SGHRS, CDR2 YFSETQ. CDR3 length equals 15 residues. The CDR3 sequence: CASSSTSGISYEQYF. The CDR3 DNA reads as TGCGCCAGCAGCTCGACTAGCGGAATCTCCTACGAGCAGTACTTC.

This chain joins TRBV5-4 and TRBJ2-7; 10 bases are a match to TRBD1. V was pared by 4 bases and J by 3 bases, with 4 bases of the junction left unmatched. Germline CDR1 SGHNT, CDR2 YYREEE (reference sequence). The CDR3 covers 14 residues. CDR3 sequence: CASSLDRGYYEQYF. The DNA for the CDR3 is TGTGCCAGCAGCCTGGACAGGGGGTACTACGAGCAGTACTTC.

The chain has TRBV5-5 and TRBJ1-5; D unclear. The CDR3 loop spans 15 amino acids. With 2 bases removed from V and 4 bases from J, the gap between germline ends came to 13 bases. The germline V gene has CDR1 SGHKS and CDR2 YYEKEE (reference sequence). CDR3 bases: TGTGCCAGCAGCTTCGGAGCGAGCAGAAATCAGCCCCAGCATTTT. Its protein is CASSFGASRNQPQHF.

The chain combines TRBV18 with TRBJ1-3, with TRBD1 identical over 8 bases. The CDR3 has 19 amino acids. V shed 2 bases, J shed 4 bases, and the junction held 16 bases outside the gene matches. Germline V gene lookup returns CDR1 KGHSH and CDR2 LQKENI. The CDR3 here is CASSPASGTGTRRGNTIYF. Written as DNA, the CDR3 is TGTGCCAGCTCACCAGCTTCCGGGACAGGAACGCGGCGAGGAAACACCATATATTTT.

This rearrangement joins TRBV7-9 to TRBJ1-5, with 10 positions matching TRBD1. V shed 3 bases and J 6 bases; nucleotides not matched to a gene: 8. CDR1 SEHNR and CDR2 FQNEAQ come from the germline V gene (reference sequence). CDR3 length equals 16 residues. The CDR3 coding sequence is TGTGCCAGCAGCTTCGGACAGGGGGGATCCCCTCAGCCCCAGCATTTT. This codes for CASSFGQGGSPQPQHF.

V and J are TRBV5-6 and TRBJ1-2; TRBD1 agrees at 9 bases. V was pared by 6 bases and J by 7 bases, with 7 bases of the junction left unmatched. The CDR3 length is 13 residues. Germline-derived CDR1 and CDR2 are SGHDT and YYEEEE. The CDR3 is CASNRGRFGGYTF. The CDR3 bases are TGTGCCAGCAACAGGGGGCGTTTTGGTGGCTACACCTTC.

This clone has just one count. J is TRBJ2-1 and V is TRBV12-3 or TRBV12-4; 11 bases align to TRBD2. The V gene end was trimmed by 6 bases and the J gene end by 9 bases; junction bases not matched to a gene: 4. This CDR3 has 13 residues. The CDR3 loop is CASSHGLAGEQFF. Written as DNA, the CDR3 is TGTGCCAGCAGCCACGGACTAGCGGGTGAGCAGTTCTTC.

The V and J genes are TRBV12-3 or TRBV12-4 and TRBJ2-3; a weak D match, TRBD2 (5 bases). The CDR3 is 13 residues long. V was clipped by 6 bases and J by 3 bases, with 10 bases between them. The CDR3 region has the DNA TGTGCCAGCAGCACTAGAGAAACAGATACGCAGTATTTT. Translating gives CASSTRETDTQYF.

The V and J genes are TRBV27 and TRBJ2-1; tentatively, D is TRBD2 (5 bases). This CDR3 comprises 15 residues. Deletions cut 0 bases from V and 2 bases from J, with 8 bases between. CDR1 MNHEY and CDR2 SMNVEV come from the germline V gene (reference sequence). CDR3: CASSLSDGTYNEQFF. The DNA of the CDR3 is TGTGCCAGCAGTTTATCGGACGGGACCTACAATGAGCAGTTCTTC.